This passage covers 17 T cell receptor beta chains from one sample sequenced in a study of T cells after yellow fever vaccination. TCRdb recomputed calls from the 5' RACE reads with MiXCR, one row per CDR3 protein. This table has around 530,000 distinct CDR3 sequences, 17% appearing once. The material was PBMCs, obtained 4 to 6 days after the first yellow fever vaccination. These receptors came from a man between 18 and 35 years old who received the YFV17D yellow fever vaccine.

This clonotype was found a few times. The chain is built from TRBV4-3 and TRBJ2-5; TRBD1 is a possible D gene (6 bases). The V end lost 0 bases, the J end lost 5 bases, and 13 bases lay between the germline ends. Germline values: CDR1 LGHNA, CDR2 YSLEER. The CDR3 extends over 15 amino acids. The CDR3 DNA is TGCGCCAGCAGCCAAGAGGGACACCCGACGGAGACCCAGTACTTC. This codes for CASSQEGHPTETQYF.

This clonotype occurred many times. The chain has TRBV20-1 and TRBJ2-2; 10 bases agree with TRBD1. V lost 0 bases, J lost 3 bases, and 4 bases stayed unmatched. Germline CDR1 DFQATT, CDR2 SNEGSKA (reference sequence). The CDR3 has 16 residues. CDR3: CSARDGDRGDTGELFF. The CDR3 coding sequence is TGCAGTGCTAGAGATGGGGACAGGGGCGACACCGGGGAGCTGTTTTTT.

This clonotype was detected a few times. The junction differs from germline at one of its ends, possibly a read error. This chain joins TRBV12-3 or TRBV12-4 and TRBJ2-2, with TRBD2 matching 7 bases. CDR3 length: 14 amino acids. CDR3 DNA sequence: TGTGCCAGCAGAACTAGCGTAAACACCGGGGAGATGTTTTTT. It translates to CASRTSVNTGEMFF.

V usage is TRBV4-1 and J usage is TRBJ2-5; D ambiguous. This CDR3 contains 14 residues. The germline gives CDR1 MGHRA, CDR2 YSYEKL. Trimming removed 3 bases from V and 5 bases from J, with 13 bases in between. The DNA for the CDR3 is TGCGCCAGCAGCCAGGGAATGTGGTCCGAGACCCAGTACTTC. This gives the protein CASSQGMWSETQYF.

This clonotype has a handful of counts. The chain combines TRBV18 with TRBJ2-5; the D gene is possibly TRBD2 (6 bases). Germline V gene data show CDR1 as KGHSH and CDR2 as LQKENI. The ends were cut back, 6 bases at V and 3 bases at J, with 11 bases in the middle. The CDR3 extends over 13 amino acids. CDR3: CASSQLAEETQYF. In nucleotides, the CDR3 is TGTGCCAGCTCGCAATTAGCGGAAGAGACCCAGTACTTC.

The J gene is TRBJ1-2, the V gene TRBV9, with TRBD1 matching over 7 bases. CDR1 is SGDLS, CDR2 YYNGEE, per germline. The CDR3 is 13 residues long. V was pared by 5 bases and J by 5 bases, with 6 bases of the junction left unmatched. The DNA of the CDR3 is TGTGCCAGCAGGGGACAGCCAAATTATGGCTACACCTTC. This encodes CASRGQPNYGYTF.

This clonotype was seen a few times. The chain employs TRBV5-1 and TRBJ1-3, with D perhaps TRBD1 (6 bases). This CDR3 spans 15 amino acids. CDR1 SGHRS and CDR2 YFSETQ come from the germline V gene. V gave up 4 bases and J gave up 0 bases, with 11 bases separating them. In nucleotides, the CDR3 is TGCGCCAGCAGCGCGGGGGCACTCTCTGGAAACACCATATATTTT. Translating it yields CASSAGALSGNTIYF. The whole variable domain, filled in from reference TRBV5-1 and TRBJ1-3, reads KAGVTQTPRYLIKTRGQQVTLSCSPISGHRSVSWYQQTPGQGLQFLFEYFSETQRNKGNFPGRFSGRQFSNSRSEMNVSTLELGDSALYLCASSAGALSGNTIYFGEGSWLTVV.

This clonotype showed up just once. The chain combines TRBV12-3 or TRBV12-4 with TRBJ2-2; 10 nucleotides align to TRBD1. V lost 5 bases and J lost 3; bases outside the gene matches: 6. The CDR3 contains 16 residues. DNA for the CDR3: TGTGCCAGCAGTCGGGGACAGGGGTCCTACACCGGGGAGCTGTTTTTT. This encodes CASSRGQGSYTGELFF.

This clonotype showed up just a few times. V gene TRBV12-3 or TRBV12-4 combines with J gene TRBJ1-3; D unclear. The CDR3 spans 16 residues. Deletions cut 1 base from V and 0 bases from J, with 10 bases between. The CDR3 DNA follows: TGTGCCAGCAGTTTAGATCAGACCGGCTCTGGAAACACCATATATTTT. The encoded protein is CASSLDQTGSGNTIYF.

The rearrangement links TRBV30 to TRBJ2-2, with D uncertain. CDR1 GTSNPN and CDR2 SVGIG come from the germline V gene (reference sequence). V was trimmed by 5 bases and J by 6 bases, leaving 7 bases between them. The CDR3 is 11 amino acids. CDR3 residues: CAWDLPGELFF. The CDR3 nucleotides read TGTGCCTGGGACTTACCCGGGGAGCTGTTTTTT.

This clonotype was recorded a few times. The genes are TRBV7-3 and TRBJ2-2, with 7 bases identical to TRBD2. Germline assignment: CDR1 SGHTA and CDR2 FQGTGA. Losses at the gene ends were 0 bases for V and 5 bases for J; bases not matched to a gene: 9. The CDR3 covers 17 residues. Here the CDR3 reads CASSLTRGGDETGELFF. Here the CDR3 DNA reads TGTGCCAGCAGCTTAACTCGTGGGGGGGACGAGACCGGGGAGCTGTTTTTT.

The V and J genes are TRBV29-1 and TRBJ2-3; 8 nucleotides line up with TRBD2. The CDR3 has 17 amino acids. Germline trimming cut 0 bases from V and 2 bases from J; bases unmatched to any gene: 10. Germline loops: CDR1 SQVTM, CDR2 ANQGSEA. The CDR3 region is CSVEDGKRGPTTDTQYF. As DNA, the CDR3 is TGCAGCGTTGAAGATGGGAAGCGGGGGCCAACCACAGATACGCAGTATTTT.

This clonotype was recorded a few times. V is TRBV10-3 and J is TRBJ2-3; TRBD1 agrees at 7 bases. The CDR3 loop spans 14 amino acids. CDR1 is ENHRY, CDR2 SYGVKD, per germline. Trimming at V came to 4 bases and at J to 5 bases, leaving 6 bases not matched to a gene. CDR3 sequence: CAISGNRDRDTQYF. Written as DNA, the CDR3 is TGTGCCATCAGTGGGAACCGGGACAGAGATACGCAGTATTTT.

This clonotype was observed a handful of times. The J gene is TRBJ2-7, the V gene TRBV5-1; 8 nucleotides align to TRBD2. The CDR3 contains 14 residues. Germline V gene sequence: CDR1 SGHRS, CDR2 YFSETQ. The ends lost 4 bases at V and 3 bases at J; junction bases unmatched: 6. The CDR3 nucleotides read TGCGCCAGCAGCGACAGCGGGGGAGACTACGAGCAGTACTTC. Its translation: CASSDSGGDYEQYF.

CDR3 sequence reads: CSVSGQLNTEAFF. CDR3 in DNA: TGCAGCGTTAGTGGACAACTGAACACTGAAGCTTTCTTT. The chain links TRBV29-1 to TRBJ1-1, with D maybe TRBD1 (5 bases). This CDR3 spans 13 amino acids. V lost 5 bases and J 0 bases, leaving 10 bases between the germline ends. CDR1 and CDR2 from the germline V gene are SQVTM and ANQGSEA.

In this sample, this clonotype turned up a few times. The V gene is TRBV5-1, the J gene TRBJ2-5; no firm D call. V shed 4 bases and J shed 4 bases, with 26 bases lying between them. CDR3 length: 18 amino acids. Germline V gene sequence: CDR1 SGHRS, CDR2 YFSETQ. The chain's CDR3 is CASSLPGGRFKVGETQYF. Here the CDR3 DNA reads TGCGCCAGCAGCCTACCCGGCGGAAGGTTTAAGGTCGGAGAGACCCAGTACTTC.

The rearrangement links TRBV6-1 to TRBJ1-2, with TRBD1 identical over 10 bases. The length of the CDR3 is 16 residues. Germline V gives CDR1 MNHNS, CDR2 SASEGT. V gave up 7 bases and J gave up 4 bases; unmatched junction bases: 12. The CDR3 reads CASNPGGTGVLYGYTF. The DNA of the CDR3 is TGTGCCAGCAACCCAGGAGGGACAGGGGTCCTCTATGGCTACACCTTC.